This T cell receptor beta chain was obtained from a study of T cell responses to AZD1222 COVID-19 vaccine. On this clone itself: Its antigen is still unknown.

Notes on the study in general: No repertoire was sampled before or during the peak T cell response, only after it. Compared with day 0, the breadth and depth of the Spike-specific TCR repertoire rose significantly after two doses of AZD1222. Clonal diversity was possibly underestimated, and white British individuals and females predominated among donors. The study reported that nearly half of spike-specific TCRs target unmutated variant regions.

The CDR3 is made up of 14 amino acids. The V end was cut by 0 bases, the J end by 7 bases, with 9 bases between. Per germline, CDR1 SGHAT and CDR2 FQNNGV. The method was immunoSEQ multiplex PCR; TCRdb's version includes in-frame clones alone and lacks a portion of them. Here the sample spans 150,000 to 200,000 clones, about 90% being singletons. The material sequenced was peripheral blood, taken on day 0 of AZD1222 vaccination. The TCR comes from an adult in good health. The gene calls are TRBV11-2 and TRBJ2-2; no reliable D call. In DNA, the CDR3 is TGTGCCAGCAGCTTAGATCTTCTTGGCGGGGAGCTGTTTTTT. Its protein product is CASSLDLLGGELFF.